This T cell receptor beta chain was identified during a study of PD-1 blockade in mismatch repair-deficient tumors. Study-level information: All were previously treated, progressing patients with eleven to twelve mismatch repair-deficient cancer types. Whole-study findings and limits: Tumor-resident clones, often undetectable pretreatment in blood, expanded then contracted after pembrolizumab.

The repertoire was sequenced with immunoSEQ multiplex PCR; TCRdb's copy has only in-frame clones and lacks some. Of some 84,000 clones listed, over 70% are singletons. As regards this clone: The antigen remains undetermined.

The CDR3 spans 14 residues. V shed 5 bases, J shed 8 bases, and the junction held 5 bases outside the gene matches. The germline V gene encodes CDR1 SGHAT and CDR2 FQNNGV. This material consisted of peripheral blood, taken 12 weeks after starting pembrolizumab. The genes are TRBV11-2 and TRBJ2-2, with TRBD2 matching 10 bases. This receptor was taken from an adult with mismatch repair-deficient cancer. Here the CDR3 reads CASSATSGIGELFF. The CDR3 DNA follows: TGTGCCAGCAGCGCCACTAGCGGGATAGGGGAGCTGTTTTTT.